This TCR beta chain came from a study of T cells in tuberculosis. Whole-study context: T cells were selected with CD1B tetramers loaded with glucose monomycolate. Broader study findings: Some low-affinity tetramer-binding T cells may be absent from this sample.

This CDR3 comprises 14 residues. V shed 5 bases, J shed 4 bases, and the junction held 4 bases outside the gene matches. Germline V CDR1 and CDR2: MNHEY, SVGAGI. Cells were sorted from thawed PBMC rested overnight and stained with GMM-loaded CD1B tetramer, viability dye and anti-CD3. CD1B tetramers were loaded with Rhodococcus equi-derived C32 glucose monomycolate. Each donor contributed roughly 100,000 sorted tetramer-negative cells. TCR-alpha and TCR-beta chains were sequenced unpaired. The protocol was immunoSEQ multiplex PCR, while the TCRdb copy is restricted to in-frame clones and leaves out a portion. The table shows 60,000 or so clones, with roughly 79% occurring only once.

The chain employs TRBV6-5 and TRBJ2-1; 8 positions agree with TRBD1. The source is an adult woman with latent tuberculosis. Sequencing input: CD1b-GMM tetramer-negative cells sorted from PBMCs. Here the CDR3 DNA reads TGTGCCAGCAGTGCCCGGACAGGGTACAATGAGCAGTTCTTC. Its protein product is CASSARTGYNEQFF.